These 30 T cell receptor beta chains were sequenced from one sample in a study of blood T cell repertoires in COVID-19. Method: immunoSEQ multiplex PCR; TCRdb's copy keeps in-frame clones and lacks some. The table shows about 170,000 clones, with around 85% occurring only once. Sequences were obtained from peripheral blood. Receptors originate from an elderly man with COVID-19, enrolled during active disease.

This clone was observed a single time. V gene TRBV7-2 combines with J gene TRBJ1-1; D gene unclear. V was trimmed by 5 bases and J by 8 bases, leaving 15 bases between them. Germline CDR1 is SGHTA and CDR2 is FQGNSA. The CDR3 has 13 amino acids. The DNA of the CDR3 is TGTGCCAGCAGCCCTAGTGGCCAGCACGAAGCTTTCTTT. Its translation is CASSPSGQHEAFF. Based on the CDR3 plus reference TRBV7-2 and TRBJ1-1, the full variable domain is GAGVSQSPSNKVTEKGKDVELRCDPISGHTALYWYRQSLGQGLEFLIYFQGNSAPDKSGLPSDRFSAERTGGSVSTLTIQRTQQEDSAVYLCASSPSGQHEAFFGQGTRLTVV.

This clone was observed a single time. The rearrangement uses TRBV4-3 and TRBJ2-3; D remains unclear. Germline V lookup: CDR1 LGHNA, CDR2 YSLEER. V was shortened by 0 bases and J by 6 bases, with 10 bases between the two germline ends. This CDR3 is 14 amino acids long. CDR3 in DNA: TGCGCCAGCAGCCAAGATTGGGCCTCGGATACGCAGTATTTT. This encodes CASSQDWASDTQYF.

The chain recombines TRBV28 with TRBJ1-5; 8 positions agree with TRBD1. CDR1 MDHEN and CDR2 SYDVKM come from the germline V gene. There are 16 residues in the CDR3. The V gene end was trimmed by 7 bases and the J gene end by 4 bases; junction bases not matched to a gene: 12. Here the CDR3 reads CASILSGTGLNQPQHF. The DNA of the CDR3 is TGTGCCAGCATCCTATCCGGGACAGGCCTTAATCAGCCCCAGCATTTT.

CDR3 sequence reads: CASSPAYLSYEQYF. The CDR3 DNA is TGTGCCAGCAGCCCCGCCTATCTCTCCTACGAGCAGTACTTC. This chain joins TRBV11-1 and TRBJ2-7; D is ambiguous. Germline values: CDR1 SGHAT, CDR2 FQDESV (reference sequence). The CDR3 runs to 14 residues. The V and J ends lost 5 bases and 0 bases respectively, with 11 bases between them.

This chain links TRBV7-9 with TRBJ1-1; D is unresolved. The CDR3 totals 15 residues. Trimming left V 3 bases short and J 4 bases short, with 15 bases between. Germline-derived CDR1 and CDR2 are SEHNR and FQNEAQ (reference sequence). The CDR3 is CASSLDRSRGTEAFF. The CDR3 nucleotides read TGTGCCAGCAGCTTGGACCGGTCCCGGGGCACTGAAGCTTTCTTT. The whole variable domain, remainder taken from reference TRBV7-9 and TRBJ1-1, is DTGVSQNPRHKITKRGQNVTFRCDPISEHNRLYWYRQTLGQGPEFLTYFQNEAQLEKSRLLSDRFSAERPKGSFSTLEIQRTEQGDSAMYLCASSLDRSRGTEAFFGQGTRLTVV.

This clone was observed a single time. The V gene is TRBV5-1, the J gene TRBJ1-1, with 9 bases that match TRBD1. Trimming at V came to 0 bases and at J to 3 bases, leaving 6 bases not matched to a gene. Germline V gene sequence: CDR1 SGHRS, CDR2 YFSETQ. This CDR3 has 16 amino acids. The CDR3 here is CASSLGTGEGDTEAFF. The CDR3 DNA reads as TGCGCCAGCAGCTTGGGGACAGGGGAGGGGGACACTGAAGCTTTCTTT.

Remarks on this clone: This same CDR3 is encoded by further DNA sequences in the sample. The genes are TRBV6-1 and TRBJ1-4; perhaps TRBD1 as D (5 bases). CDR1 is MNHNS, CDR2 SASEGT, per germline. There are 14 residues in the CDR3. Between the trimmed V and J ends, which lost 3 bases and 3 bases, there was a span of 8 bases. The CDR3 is CASSEGRSNEKLFF. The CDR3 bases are TGTGCCAGCAGTGAGGGGCGATCTAATGAAAAACTGTTTTTT.

CDR3 in amino acids: CASSPPRGLSYGYTF. The CDR3 DNA follows: TGTGCCAGCAGCCCCCCGCGCGGTCTTAGCTATGGCTACACCTTC. The chain couples TRBV7-2 to TRBJ1-2; D is ambiguous. Trimming left V 5 bases short and J 4 bases short, with 17 bases between. Per the germline V gene, CDR1 is SGHTA and CDR2 is FQGNSA. This CDR3 comprises 15 residues.

The CDR3 nucleotides are TGTGCCAGCTCACCACCAAATCTTTACGAGCAGTACTTC. Amino acid sequence: CASSPPNLYEQYF. The gene calls are TRBV18 and TRBJ2-7, with unresolved D. The CDR3 contains 13 residues. With 0 bases removed from V and 4 bases from J, the gap between germline ends came to 7 bases. CDR1 is KGHSH, CDR2 LQKENI, per germline. Variable domain in full (rest from reference TRBV18 and TRBJ2-7): NAGVMQNPRHLVRRRGQEARLRCSPMKGHSHVYWYRQLPEEGLKFMVYLQKENIIDESGMPKERFSAEFPKEGPSILRIQQVVRGDSAAYFCASSPPNLYEQYFGPGTRLTVT.

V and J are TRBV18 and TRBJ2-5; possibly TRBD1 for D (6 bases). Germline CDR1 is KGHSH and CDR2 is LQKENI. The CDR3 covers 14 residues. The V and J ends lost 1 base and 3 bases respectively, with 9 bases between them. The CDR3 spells CASSPLRTEETQYF. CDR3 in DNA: TGTGCCAGCTCACCACTCCGGACAGAAGAGACCCAGTACTTC.

The CDR3 loop is CASISRGGASSTDTQYF. For the CDR3, the DNA is TGTGCCAGTATCTCGAGGGGGGGAGCCTCTAGCACAGATACGCAGTATTTT. V gene TRBV28 combines with J gene TRBJ2-3; tentatively, D is TRBD2 (7 bases). Looked up from germline, CDR1 is MDHEN and CDR2 is SYDVKM. The CDR3 is 17 amino acids. The V end lost 9 bases, the J end lost 0 bases, and 22 bases lay between the germline ends.

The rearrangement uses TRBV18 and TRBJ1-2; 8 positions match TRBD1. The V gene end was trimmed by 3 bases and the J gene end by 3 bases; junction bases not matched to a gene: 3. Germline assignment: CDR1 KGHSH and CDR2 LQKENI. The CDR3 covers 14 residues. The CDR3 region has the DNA TGTGCCAGCTCACCTGGACAGGGACACTATGGCTACACCTTC. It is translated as CASSPGQGHYGYTF.

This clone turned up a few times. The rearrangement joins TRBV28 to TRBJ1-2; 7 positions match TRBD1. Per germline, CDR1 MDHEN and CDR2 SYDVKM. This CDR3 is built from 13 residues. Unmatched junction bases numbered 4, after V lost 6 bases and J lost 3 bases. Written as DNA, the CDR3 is TGTGCCAGCAGGCGACAGGGCGACTATGGCTACACCTTC. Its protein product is CASRRQGDYGYTF.

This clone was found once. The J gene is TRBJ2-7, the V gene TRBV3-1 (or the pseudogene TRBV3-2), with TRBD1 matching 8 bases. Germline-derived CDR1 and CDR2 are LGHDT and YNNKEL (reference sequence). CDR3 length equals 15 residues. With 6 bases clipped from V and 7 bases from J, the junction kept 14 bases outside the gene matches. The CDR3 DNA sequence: TGTGCCAGCAGTCACCCCGGGCAGGGGGCGGTTGAGCAGTACTTC. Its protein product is CASSHPGQGAVEQYF.

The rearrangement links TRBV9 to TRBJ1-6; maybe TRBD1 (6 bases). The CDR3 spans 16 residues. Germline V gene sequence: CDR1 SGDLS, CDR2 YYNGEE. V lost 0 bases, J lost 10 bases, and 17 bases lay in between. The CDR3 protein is CASSVDAGRGGSPLHF. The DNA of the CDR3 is TGTGCCAGCAGCGTAGATGCCGGCAGGGGAGGGTCACCCCTCCACTTT. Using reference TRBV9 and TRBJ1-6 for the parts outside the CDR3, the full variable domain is DSGVTQTPKHLITATGQRVTLRCSPRSGDLSVYWYQQSLDQGLQFLIQYYNGEERAKGNILERFSAQQFPDLHSELNLSSLELGDSALYFCASSVDAGRGGSPLHFGNGTRLTVT.

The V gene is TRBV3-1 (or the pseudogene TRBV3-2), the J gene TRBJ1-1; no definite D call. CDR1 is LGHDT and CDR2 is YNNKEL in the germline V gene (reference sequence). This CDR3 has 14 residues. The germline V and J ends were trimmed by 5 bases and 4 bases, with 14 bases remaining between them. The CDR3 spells CASSGQEYSTEAFF. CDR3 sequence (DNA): TGTGCCAGCAGCGGGCAGGAATACAGCACTGAAGCTTTCTTT.

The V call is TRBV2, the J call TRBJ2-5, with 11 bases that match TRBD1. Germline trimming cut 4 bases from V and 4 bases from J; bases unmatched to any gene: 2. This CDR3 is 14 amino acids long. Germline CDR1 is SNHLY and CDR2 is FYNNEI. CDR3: CASSVDRGLETQYF. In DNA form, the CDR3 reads TGTGCCAGCAGTGTGGACAGGGGGCTAGAGACCCAGTACTTC.

The CDR3 nucleotides read TGCGCCAGCATGGAGGACGGGACCGGGGAGCTGTTTTTT. It codes for CASMEDGTGELFF. This chain connects TRBV10-1 to TRBJ2-2; possibly TRBD2 for D (5 bases). Germline lookup yields CDR1 WNHNN and CDR2 SYGVQD (reference sequence). The CDR3 totals 13 residues. V lost 7 bases and J lost 5, with 11 bases in between.

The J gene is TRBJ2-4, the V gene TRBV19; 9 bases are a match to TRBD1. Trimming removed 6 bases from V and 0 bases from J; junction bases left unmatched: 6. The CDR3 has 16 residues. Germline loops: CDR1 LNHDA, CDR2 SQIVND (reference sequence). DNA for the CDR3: TGTGCCAGTAGGTGGACAGGGGCAGTAGCCAAAAACATTCAGTACTTC. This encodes CASRWTGAVAKNIQYF.

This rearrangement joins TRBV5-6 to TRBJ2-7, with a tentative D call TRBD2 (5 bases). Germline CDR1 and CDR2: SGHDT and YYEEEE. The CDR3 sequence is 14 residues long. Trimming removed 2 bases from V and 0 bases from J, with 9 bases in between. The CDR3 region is CASSFGVSSYEQYF. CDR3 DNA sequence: TGTGCCAGCAGCTTCGGGGTGAGCTCCTACGAGCAGTACTTC.

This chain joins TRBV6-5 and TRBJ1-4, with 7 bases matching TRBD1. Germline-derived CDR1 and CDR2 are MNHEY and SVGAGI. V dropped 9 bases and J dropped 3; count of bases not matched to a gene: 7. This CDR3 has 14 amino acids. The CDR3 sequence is CASLRDRSNEKLFF. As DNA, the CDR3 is TGTGCCAGTCTGAGGGACAGATCTAATGAAAAACTGTTTTTT.

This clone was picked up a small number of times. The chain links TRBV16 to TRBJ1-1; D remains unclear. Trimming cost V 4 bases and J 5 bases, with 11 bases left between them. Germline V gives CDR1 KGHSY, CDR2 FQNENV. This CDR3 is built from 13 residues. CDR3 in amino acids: CASSPELGTEAFF. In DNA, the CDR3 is TGTGCCAGCAGCCCCGAACTAGGGACTGAAGCTTTCTTT.

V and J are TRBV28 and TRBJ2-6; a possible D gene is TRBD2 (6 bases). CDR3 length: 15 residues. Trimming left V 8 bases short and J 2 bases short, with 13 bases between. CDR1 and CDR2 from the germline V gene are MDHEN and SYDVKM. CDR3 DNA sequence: TGTGCCAGCTCTCCCGGGGGAGCTGGGGCCAACGTCCTGACTTTC. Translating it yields CASSPGGAGANVLTF.

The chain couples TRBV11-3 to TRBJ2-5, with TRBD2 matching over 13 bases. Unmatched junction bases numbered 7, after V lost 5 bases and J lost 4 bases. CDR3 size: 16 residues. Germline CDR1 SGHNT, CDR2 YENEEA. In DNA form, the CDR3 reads TGTGCCAGCAGCGCTACTAGCGGGGGGGCCGGAGAGACCCAGTACTTC. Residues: CASSATSGGAGETQYF.

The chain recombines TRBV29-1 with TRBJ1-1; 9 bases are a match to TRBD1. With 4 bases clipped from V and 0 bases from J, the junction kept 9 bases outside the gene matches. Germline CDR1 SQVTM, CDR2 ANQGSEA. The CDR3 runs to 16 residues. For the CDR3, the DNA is TGCAGCGTTGCGGGACAGGGAACGGTAATGAACACTGAAGCTTTCTTT. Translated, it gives CSVAGQGTVMNTEAFF.

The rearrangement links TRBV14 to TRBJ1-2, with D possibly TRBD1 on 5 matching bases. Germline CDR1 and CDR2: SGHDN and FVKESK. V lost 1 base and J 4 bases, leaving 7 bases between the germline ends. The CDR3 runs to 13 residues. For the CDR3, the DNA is TGTGCCAGCAGCCAAGGACAGCTCTATGGCTACACCTTC. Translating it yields CASSQGQLYGYTF.

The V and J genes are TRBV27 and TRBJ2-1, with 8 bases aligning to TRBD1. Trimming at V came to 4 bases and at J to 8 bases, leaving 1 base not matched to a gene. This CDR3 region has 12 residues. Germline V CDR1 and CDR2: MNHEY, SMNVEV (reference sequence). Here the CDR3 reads CASSSTGDEQFF. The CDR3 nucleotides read TGTGCCAGCAGTTCGACAGGGGATGAGCAGTTCTTC.

The CDR3 protein is CASSSRVIRNYGYTF. DNA of the CDR3: TGTGCCAGCAGCTCGAGGGTAATAAGGAACTATGGCTACACCTTC. The chain recombines TRBV13 with TRBJ1-2, with D unclear. Germline CDR1 is PRHDT and CDR2 is FYEKMQ (reference sequence). V was shortened by 4 bases and J by 2 bases, with 14 bases between the two germline ends. This CDR3 comprises 15 residues.

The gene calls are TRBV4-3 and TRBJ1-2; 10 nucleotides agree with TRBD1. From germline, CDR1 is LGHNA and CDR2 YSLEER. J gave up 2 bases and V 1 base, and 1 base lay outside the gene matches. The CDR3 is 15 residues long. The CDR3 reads CASSQGTGGNYGYTF. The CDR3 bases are TGCGCCAGCAGCCAAGGGACAGGGGGAAACTATGGCTACACCTTC.

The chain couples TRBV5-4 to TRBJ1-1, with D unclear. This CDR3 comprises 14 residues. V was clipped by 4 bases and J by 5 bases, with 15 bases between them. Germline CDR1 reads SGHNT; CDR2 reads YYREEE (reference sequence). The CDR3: CASSANPDFTEAFF. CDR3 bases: TGTGCCAGCAGCGCGAACCCTGATTTTACTGAAGCTTTCTTT.